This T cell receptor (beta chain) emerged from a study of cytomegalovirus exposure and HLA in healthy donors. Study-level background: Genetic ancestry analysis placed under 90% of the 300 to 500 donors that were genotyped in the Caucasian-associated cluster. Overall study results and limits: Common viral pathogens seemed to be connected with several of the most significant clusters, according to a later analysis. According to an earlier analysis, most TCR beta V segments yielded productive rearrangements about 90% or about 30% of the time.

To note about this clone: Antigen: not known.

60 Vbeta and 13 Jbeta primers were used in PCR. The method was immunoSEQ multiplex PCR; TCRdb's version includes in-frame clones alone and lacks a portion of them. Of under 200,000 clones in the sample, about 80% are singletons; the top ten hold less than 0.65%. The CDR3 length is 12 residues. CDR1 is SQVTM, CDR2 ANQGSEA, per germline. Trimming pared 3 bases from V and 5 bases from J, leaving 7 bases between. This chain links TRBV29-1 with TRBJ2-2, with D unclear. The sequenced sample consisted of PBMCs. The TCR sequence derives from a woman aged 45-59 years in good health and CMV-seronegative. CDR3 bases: TGCAGCGTTGAGTACATTACCGGGGAGCTGTTTTTT. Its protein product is CSVEYITGELFF.